The sample holds a few counts of the clone carrying this T cell receptor beta chain. What it binds is not known. Germline CDR1 MNHEY, CDR2 SVGAGI. Trimming took off 5 bases at V and 1 base at J, with 15 bases between the two ends. The CDR3 has 16 residues. The source of the sample is a study of T cell repertoires in cytomegalovirus infection. TCRdb analysed the reads with MiXCR anew, one entry per CDR3 protein. Among around 540,000 distinct CDR3 sequences listed, 30% to 40% were seen once. The chain employs TRBV6-5 and TRBJ1-5, with D hard to call. The source is a human donor in good health (CMV status not recorded). Some clones in this sample may be carry-over from other donors' samples. The specimen comprised cultured PBMCs, sampled from culture after CMV antigen stimulation. The CDR3 is CASSPLRDLSNQPQHF. The CDR3 DNA follows: TGTGCCAGCAGTCCCCTCCGAGACTTAAGCAATCAGCCCCAGCATTTT.